This entry is about one TCR beta chain. Its binding antigen is unknown. No much larger clonotype is one base removed from it; base qualities were not supplied. Library construction relied on the immunoSEQ multiplex PCR assay. DNA from the cultured and isolated CD4+ T cells underwent TCR beta CDR3 sequencing. Under the source paper's analysis protocol: Non-productive TCR sequences were removed and reads were trimmed to the CDR3 region, keeping CDR3s of at least 7 amino acids. The MANAFEST web app was used to pick out antigen-specific clonotypes by comparing their expansion in peptide wells with that in reference cultures. To count as positive, a clone had to show expansion at FDR<0.05 compared with the reference and with all other wells, an odds ratio above 5, and a frequency above 0.1% in two replicate wells. Clonotypes significantly expanded in SARS-CoV-2 spike wells and in at least one common cold coronavirus spike condition were defined as cross-reactive. Using the stringdist R package, CDR3 similarity was measured by Levenshtein distance, and unrooted trees were constructed with ape in R 3.6.1. This is the immuneACCESS table as TCRdb keeps it, with only in-frame sequences that have V and J called. A part of the clones is gone; compared with another copy, unresolved V genes explain less than half, and the rest is unexplained. That table gives V, J and clone size, and the DNA gave D and trimming. For this sample the table gives roughly 63,000 clones, of which around 80% were detected only once. Clones ranked in the top ten supply 1.5% to 2% of the sample.

Reading from cysteine to phenylalanine, the CDR3 counts 15 amino acids. The only DNA kept is the CDR3, 45 bases in frame from the first base. Taken from the germline V gene (reference sequence), the CDR1 and CDR2 loops are MNHNY and SVGAGI. V is pruned by 6 bases and J by 6 bases, leaving 10 bases of the junction without a gene match. In the ViraFEST assay, PBMC were stimulated with viral peptide pools, and antigen-specific CD4+ T cell clonotypes were then identified by expansion using TCR sequencing. After approximately eleven days of culture, CD4+ T cells were isolated with the EasySep CD4+ T cell isolation kit. Two doses of either the BNT162b2 or the mRNA-1273 mRNA SARS-CoV-2 vaccine were administered to participants. Healthy vaccine recipients had no prior SARS-CoV-2 infection, confirmed by negative nucleocapsid antibodies before and after vaccination. Some 2 million PBMC per well were cultured in IMDM with around 5% human AB serum, 10 IU/ml IL-2 and gentamicin, plus 10 ug/ml peptides. On days 3 and 7, half of the culture medium was replaced with fresh IL-2-containing medium. Unless noted otherwise, every peptide stimulation condition was cultured in triplicate wells. PBMC were separated from whole blood using Ficoll-Paque Plus gradient centrifugation and were then either cryopreserved at -140C or used fresh. The overlapping peptide pools covered the spike proteins of SARS-CoV-2 and of the common cold coronaviruses HCoV-NL63, HCoV-OC43 and HCoV-229E. The QIAamp micro DNA kit was used to extract genomic DNA from the cultured CD4+ T cells.

This sample is drawn from a study of vaccination effects on CD4 cells after COVID-19 (dated by TCRdb to 2022 to 2024). Some background on the complete study: Across the study, the median time from the second dose to post-vaccine sampling was 72 days (range 14 to 241). Cultures from other donors in the study were sequenced using the Oncomine TCR Beta short-read assay on an Illumina iSeq 100. SARS-CoV-2 spike-specific CD4+ TCR repertoires from before and after mRNA vaccination were compared in COVID-19 convalescent patients and in infection-naive vaccine recipients. The full study included roughly 11 COVID-19 convalescent patients and a few SARS-CoV-2-naive healthy vaccine recipients. Points the paper makes about the study in general: Clones induced by infection and clones induced by vaccination both contracted markedly at late timepoints after vaccination, which fits with T cell responses waning over time. The study was limited by a small number of convalescent patients, and early post-infection timepoints were lacking. Among healthy vaccine recipients, nearly all vaccine-induced clones were SARS-CoV-2 mono-reactive, and only 1 of 255 was cross-reactive with common cold coronaviruses.

This chain is built from TRBV6-6 and TRBJ1-2; TRBD1 fits 10 bases in the junction. The specimen comprised CD4+ T cells from PBMCs cultured with HCoV-OC43 spike peptides, sampled after COVID-19 vaccination. In the paper's terms, the cell subset or site label means: HCoV-OC43 spike overlapping peptide pool stimulation. The source of this sequence is a human donor who received a COVID-19 vaccine. The CDR3: CASRIGQGVMNGYTF. In nucleotide form, the sequence is TGTGCCAGCAGAATAGGACAGGGGGTTATGAATGGCTACACCTTC.